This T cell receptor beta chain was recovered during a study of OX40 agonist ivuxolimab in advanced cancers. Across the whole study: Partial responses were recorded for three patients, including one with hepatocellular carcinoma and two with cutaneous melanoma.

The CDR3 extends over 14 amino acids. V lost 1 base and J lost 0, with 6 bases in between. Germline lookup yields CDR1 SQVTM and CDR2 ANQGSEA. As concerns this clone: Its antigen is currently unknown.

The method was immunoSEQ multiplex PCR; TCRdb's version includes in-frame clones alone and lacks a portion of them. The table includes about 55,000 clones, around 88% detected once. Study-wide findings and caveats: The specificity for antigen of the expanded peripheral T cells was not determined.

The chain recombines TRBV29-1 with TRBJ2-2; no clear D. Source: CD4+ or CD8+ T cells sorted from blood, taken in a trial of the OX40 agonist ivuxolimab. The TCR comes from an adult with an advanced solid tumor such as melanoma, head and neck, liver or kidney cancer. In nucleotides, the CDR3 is TGCAGCGTTGAAGGGCACGCGAACACCGGGGAGCTGTTTTTT. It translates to CSVEGHANTGELFF.